This passage covers 12 T cell receptor beta chains from one sample sequenced in a study of T-cell reconstitution after alpha-beta-depleted transplantation in children. Preparing the TCRbeta library involved the use of unique molecular identifiers. Using its own MiXCR run on the PCR reads, TCRdb lists one record per CDR3 protein. The sample contains about 130,000 distinct CDR3 sequences, 8% to 10% of which appear only once. Sequenced here: PBMCs, mostly from graft donor cells, sampled 180 days after TCRalphabeta/CD19-depleted stem cell transplant. These receptors were obtained from a girl under three years old who had a stem cell transplant for combined immunodeficiency, so the T cells may come from the graft donor.

This clonotype appeared a few times. V is TRBV10-3 and J is TRBJ2-5; TRBD2 matches at 9 bases. Germline CDR1 and CDR2: ENHRY and SYGVKD. V shed 3 bases and J 5 bases; nucleotides not matched to a gene: 7. The CDR3 has 15 amino acids. The CDR3 DNA reads TGTGCCATCAGTGACTCGCGGGGGGGCGGGGAGACCCAGTACTTC. Its protein product is CAISDSRGGGETQYF.

Ten or more counts support this clonotype. The genes are TRBV10-3 and TRBJ1-1; D is ambiguous. This CDR3 spans 13 amino acids. Germline-derived CDR1 and CDR2 are ENHRY and SYGVKD. V lost 4 bases and J 3 bases, leaving 9 bases between the germline ends. The CDR3 sequence is CAISVRTDTEAFF. The CDR3, as DNA: TGTGCCATCAGTGTCAGGACGGACACTGAAGCTTTCTTT.

This clonotype came up a few times. The CDR3: CASSLTNGEGYTF. The DNA for the CDR3 is TGTGCCAGCAGTTTAACTAACGGGGAGGGCTACACCTTC. The gene calls are TRBV12-3 or TRBV12-4 and TRBJ1-2; no clear D. The CDR3 spans 13 residues. V was shortened by 2 bases and J by 8 bases, with 12 bases between the two germline ends.

This clonotype has a handful of counts. V is TRBV7-2 and J is TRBJ1-6; the match to TRBD1 covers 8 bases. Germline lookup yields CDR1 SGHTA and CDR2 FQGNSA. V was pared by 4 bases and J by 9 bases, with 2 bases of the junction left unmatched. There are 13 residues in the CDR3. This chain's CDR3 is CASSSTGVSPLHF. As DNA, the CDR3 is TGTGCCAGCAGCTCGACAGGGGTTTCACCCCTCCACTTT.

This clonotype showed up just a few times. The rearrangement uses TRBV20-1 and TRBJ2-7; D ambiguous. Trimming left V 1 base short and J 2 bases short, with 15 bases between. The length of the CDR3 is 15 residues. Germline values: CDR1 DFQATT, CDR2 SNEGSKA (reference sequence). The CDR3 DNA reads as TGCAGTGCTAGAGTGCCCTCGCGCTCCGCCTACGAGCAGTACTTC. Protein sequence: CSARVPSRSAYEQYF.

This chain links TRBV30 with TRBJ2-5, with D perhaps being TRBD1 or TRBD2 (5 bases each). The CDR3 spans 15 residues. Germline CDR1 is GTSNPN and CDR2 is SVGIG (reference sequence). V lost 0 bases and J 1 base, leaving 12 bases between the germline ends. CDR3 coding DNA: TGTGCCTGGAGTGTCCCTCAGAGGGGCCAAGAGACCCAGTACTTC. Protein sequence: CAWSVPQRGQETQYF.

V gene TRBV20-1 combines with J gene TRBJ2-7, with D perhaps TRBD2 (6 bases). Germline CDR1 reads DFQATT; CDR2 reads SNEGSKA (reference sequence). The CDR3 consists of 13 residues. The ends were cut back, 6 bases at V and 2 bases at J, with 14 bases in the middle. CDR3 in DNA: TGCAGTGCGCCGCTCGTAGCGGCCTACGAGCAGTACTTC. The encoded protein is CSAPLVAAYEQYF.

V and J are TRBV6-2 or TRBV6-3 and TRBJ2-7; no reliable D call. Trimming removed 7 bases from V and 2 bases from J, with 12 bases in between. The CDR3 runs to 13 residues. Germline loops: CDR1 MNHEY, CDR2 SVGEGT. The CDR3 DNA sequence: TGTGCCAGCAACCGACAACCCGCCTACGAGCAGTACTTC. Protein product: CASNRQPAYEQYF.

There are a few counts of this clonotype. The CDR3 reads CASSPGTGELFF. DNA of the CDR3: TGTGCCAGCAGTCCGGGCACCGGGGAGCTGTTTTTT. This sequence joins TRBV12-3 or TRBV12-4 and TRBJ2-2; D gene uncertain. CDR3 size: 12 residues. Trimming stripped 5 bases from V and 4 bases from J, with 5 bases between.

This clonotype was observed many times. The rearrangement joins TRBV20-1 to TRBJ2-3, with D maybe TRBD1 (6 bases). This CDR3 has 16 amino acids. The V gene's germline CDR1 is DFQATT and CDR2 SNEGSKA (reference sequence). V shed 1 base and J shed 8 bases, with 22 bases lying between them. DNA for the CDR3: TGCAGTGCTAGAGCTCCGAGGACAGATAGTTGGGTTACGCAGTATTTT. Amino acids: CSARAPRTDSWVTQYF.

The table lists this clonotype with many counts. The J gene is TRBJ2-7, the V gene TRBV4-3, with D perhaps TRBD1 (6 bases). Germline CDR1 is LGHNA and CDR2 is YSLEER. V lost 3 bases, J lost 3 bases, and 12 bases lay in between. CDR3 length equals 14 residues. CDR3 in amino acids: CASSQDRGSYEQYF. The DNA for the CDR3 is TGCGCCAGCAGCCAGGACAGAGGGAGCTACGAGCAGTACTTC.

In this sample, this clonotype turned up a few times. The chain is built from TRBV5-1 and TRBJ2-5, with D possibly matching TRBD1 (6 bases). V was cut by 4 bases and J by 1 base, with 8 bases left in between. Germline CDR1 and CDR2: SGHRS and YFSETQ. This CDR3 region has 13 residues. CDR3 DNA sequence: TGCGCCAGCAGCATCAGGGGCCAAGAGACCCAGTACTTC. It is translated as CASSIRGQETQYF. The whole variable domain, filled in from reference TRBV5-1 and TRBJ2-5, reads KAGVTQTPRYLIKTRGQQVTLSCSPISGHRSVSWYQQTPGQGLQFLFEYFSETQRNKGNFPGRFSGRQFSNSRSEMNVSTLELGDSALYLCASSIRGQETQYFGPGTRLLVL.